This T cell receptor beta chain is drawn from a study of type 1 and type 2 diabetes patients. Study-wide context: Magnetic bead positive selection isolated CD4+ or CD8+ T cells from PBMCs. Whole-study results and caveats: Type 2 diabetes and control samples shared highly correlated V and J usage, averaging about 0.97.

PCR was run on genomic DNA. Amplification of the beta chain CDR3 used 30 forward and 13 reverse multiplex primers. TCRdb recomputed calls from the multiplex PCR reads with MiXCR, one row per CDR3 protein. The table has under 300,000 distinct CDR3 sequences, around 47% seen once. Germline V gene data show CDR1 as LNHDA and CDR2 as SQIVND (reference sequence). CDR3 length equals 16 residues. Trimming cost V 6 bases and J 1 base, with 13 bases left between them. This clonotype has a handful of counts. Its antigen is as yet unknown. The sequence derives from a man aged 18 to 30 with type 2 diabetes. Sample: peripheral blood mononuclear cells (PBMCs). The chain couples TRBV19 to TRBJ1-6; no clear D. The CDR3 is CASRISDGSYNSPLHF. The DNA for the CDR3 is TGTGCCAGTAGAATCTCTGACGGATCCTATAATTCACCCCTCCACTTT.